The 29 T cell receptor beta chains below were found in one sample sequenced in a study of blood T cell repertoires in COVID-19 (dated by TCRdb to the early 2020s). Libraries were constructed by the immunoSEQ multiplex PCR assay. Held by TCRdb, this immuneACCESS table contains in-frame sequences only and omits some clones. Under half of the omission traces to an unresolved V gene where checked; the cause of the rest is unknown. The sample records hundreds of thousands of clones, 85% of which are singletons. The ten largest account for over 1.5% of the sample. Specimen: PBMCs or T cells enriched from blood (not recorded which). The receptors come from a woman aged 30 to 39 who had been exposed to COVID-19.

The chain combines TRBV14 with TRBJ2-6; a weak D match, TRBD1 (5 bases). Between the trimmed V and J ends, which lost 5 bases and 4 bases, there was a span of 15 bases. CDR1 is SGHDN, CDR2 FVKESK, per germline. The length of the CDR3 is 16 residues. CDR3 amino acids: CASSEQRGTGANVLTF. The CDR3 nucleotides read TGTGCCAGCAGCGAACAAAGGGGAACCGGGGCCAACGTCCTGACTTTC.

The gene calls are TRBV27 and TRBJ1-2; D perhaps matches TRBD1 (5 bases). There are 15 residues in the CDR3. Germline V gene data show CDR1 as MNHEY and CDR2 as SMNVEV (reference sequence). Trimming stripped 5 bases from V and 4 bases from J, with 17 bases between. The DNA for the CDR3 is TGTGCCAGCAGTGTCGAAGGGGTCGGTTCCTATGGCTACACCTTC. Protein: CASSVEGVGSYGYTF.

This chain links TRBV4-2 with TRBJ1-1; 8 nucleotides line up with TRBD1. Germline values: CDR1 LGHNA, CDR2 YNFKEQ. Trimming cost V 4 bases and J 8 bases; bases outside gene matches: 9. The CDR3 has 14 residues. The CDR3 region is CASSPGQAGVEAFF. The CDR3 DNA follows: TGTGCCAGCAGCCCGGGACAGGCGGGAGTAGAAGCTTTCTTT.

The J gene is TRBJ1-5, the V gene TRBV7-9; D uncertain. The germline V and J ends were trimmed by 5 bases and 7 bases, with 18 bases remaining between them. The CDR3 is 15 amino acids. Germline V gene lookup returns CDR1 SEHNR and CDR2 FQNEAQ (reference sequence). CDR3 nucleotide sequence: TGTGCCAGCAGCCGCCCGGACCAACTAGGGCAGCCCCAGCATTTT. Its protein product is CASSRPDQLGQPQHF.

The V and J genes are TRBV6-1 and TRBJ2-7; D is possibly TRBD1 (5 bases). Trimming removed 0 bases from V and 5 bases from J, with 14 bases in between. This CDR3 has 15 amino acids. Germline V gene sequence: CDR1 MNHNS, CDR2 SASEGT. CDR3 residues: CASSEALGVGDEQYF. DNA for the CDR3: TGTGCCAGCAGTGAAGCGCTAGGGGTAGGGGACGAGCAGTACTTC.

DNA for the CDR3: TGTGCTAGTGGTAACAGGGGAGATACTGAAGCTTTCTTT. Its translation is CASGNRGDTEAFF. This chain uses TRBV12-5 with TRBJ1-1; TRBD1 aligns across 7 bases. The CDR3 covers 13 residues. Germline trimming cut 5 bases from V and 5 bases from J; bases unmatched to any gene: 5. Germline CDR1 and CDR2: LGHNT and FRNRAP.

This clone has ten or more counts. V and J are TRBV12-5 and TRBJ1-2, with TRBD1 identical over 8 bases. J gave up 6 bases and V 1 base, and 4 bases lay outside the gene matches. Germline-derived CDR1 and CDR2 are LGHNT and FRNRAP. The CDR3 spans 14 residues. The CDR3: CASGLATGVDGYTF. In DNA form, the CDR3 reads TGTGCTAGTGGTTTGGCGACAGGGGTGGATGGCTACACCTTC.

The V and J genes are TRBV12-5 and TRBJ1-1, with 9 bases aligning to TRBD1. Trimming cost V 5 bases and J 6 bases; bases outside gene matches: 13. The CDR3 has 16 amino acids. The V gene's germline CDR1 is LGHNT and CDR2 FRNRAP. Here the CDR3 DNA reads TGTGCTAGTGGTCCAAGTCCGGGACAGGGTTTGTCTGAAGCTTTCTTT. This codes for CASGPSPGQGLSEAFF.

The V gene is TRBV5-1, the J gene TRBJ1-1; perhaps TRBD1 as D (6 bases). The CDR3 spans 14 residues. Germline V gene sequence: CDR1 SGHRS, CDR2 YFSETQ. The germline V and J ends were trimmed by 4 bases and 4 bases, with 14 bases remaining between them. The CDR3 DNA is TGCGCCAGCAGCAGTAACGTGGGGGCCACTGAAGCTTTCTTT. This gives the protein CASSSNVGATEAFF.

The chain recombines TRBV6-2 or TRBV6-3 with TRBJ2-3; TRBD2 aligns across 8 bases. V gave up 5 bases and J gave up 2 bases; unmatched junction bases: 9. CDR1 is MNHEY and CDR2 is SVGEGT in the germline V gene. This CDR3 spans 16 amino acids. CDR3 coding DNA: TGTGCCAGCAGTATCCAAATAGCGGGGTTCACAGATACGCAGTATTTT. It yields the protein CASSIQIAGFTDTQYF.

As to this clone: This specimen includes other DNA sequences encoding the same CDR3. The gene calls are TRBV10-3 and TRBJ1-2; D is undetermined. Deletions cut 8 bases from V and 8 bases from J, with 15 bases between. The CDR3 totals 12 residues. CDR1 is ENHRY and CDR2 is SYGVKD in the germline V gene. The CDR3, as DNA: TGTGCCATCGGCGGGGAGGGTAGGGGCTACACCTTC. It yields the protein CAIGGEGRGYTF.

The chain links TRBV13 to TRBJ2-1, with 7 bases aligning to TRBD2. V lost 1 base to trimming and J lost 2 bases; unmatched junction nucleotides: 5. This CDR3 is built from 16 residues. Germline V gene lookup returns CDR1 PRHDT and CDR2 FYEKMQ (reference sequence). CDR3 sequence: CASSLDRGSTYNEQFF. As DNA, the CDR3 is TGTGCCAGCAGCTTAGATCGCGGGAGTACCTACAATGAGCAGTTCTTC. The whole variable domain, filled in from reference TRBV13 and TRBJ2-1, reads AAGVIQSPRHLIKEKRETATLKCYPIPRHDTVYWYQQGPGQDPQFLISFYEKMQSDKGSIPDRFSAQQFSDYHSELNMSSLELGDSALYFCASSLDRGSTYNEQFFGPGTRLTVL.

The V gene is TRBV3-1 (or the pseudogene TRBV3-2), the J gene TRBJ1-1; TRBD1 aligns across 10 bases. The germline gives CDR1 LGHDT, CDR2 YNNKEL (reference sequence). V was pared by 4 bases and J by 5 bases, with 7 bases of the junction left unmatched. The CDR3 extends over 15 amino acids. CDR3 protein: CASSRGTGAKTEAFF. The CDR3 DNA follows: TGTGCCAGCAGCCGGGGGACAGGGGCGAAAACTGAAGCTTTCTTT.

The chain is built from TRBV28 and TRBJ2-1; D may be TRBD2 (5 bases). V was trimmed by 7 bases and J by 6 bases, leaving 22 bases between them. The CDR3 extends over 16 amino acids. CDR1 and CDR2 (germline): MDHEN, SYDVKM. The DNA of the CDR3 is TGTGCCAGCACCCAAGGCCCGAGGGCTCTAGGCAATGAGCAGTTCTTC. Protein: CASTQGPRALGNEQFF. Based on the CDR3 plus reference TRBV28 and TRBJ2-1, the full variable domain is DVKVTQSSRYLVKRTGEKVFLECVQDMDHENMFWYRQDPGLGLRLIYFSYDVKMKEKGDIPEGYSVSREKKERFSLILESASTNQTSMYLCASTQGPRALGNEQFFGPGTRLTVL.

The chain carries TRBV4-1 and TRBJ1-1, with 10 bases that match TRBD1. Germline-derived CDR1 and CDR2 are MGHRA and YSYEKL. The CDR3 consists of 14 residues. The trim removed 4 bases at V and 5 bases at J, leaving 4 bases unmatched. CDR3: CASSLDRGRTEAFF. The CDR3 DNA reads as TGCGCCAGCAGCCTAGACAGGGGGCGGACTGAAGCTTTCTTT.

The chain couples TRBV3-1 (or the pseudogene TRBV3-2) to TRBJ1-2, with TRBD1 matching 8 bases. Per the germline V gene, CDR1 is LGHDT and CDR2 is YNNKEL (reference sequence). The CDR3 loop spans 16 amino acids. Trimming removed 4 bases from V and 5 bases from J; junction bases left unmatched: 12. The DNA of the CDR3 is TGTGCCAGCAGCCTTCCATCAGACAGGGGAAGGTATGGCTACACCTTC. Translation: CASSLPSDRGRYGYTF.

This chain uses TRBV19 with TRBJ1-5; D is perhaps TRBD1 (6 bases). This CDR3 has 15 residues. Trimming removed 9 bases from V and 5 bases from J, with 20 bases in between. Germline assignment: CDR1 LNHDA and CDR2 SQIVND (reference sequence). The CDR3 bases are TGTGCCAGCGTTTCATCCGGGACAAGTGATCAGCCCCAGCATTTT. Its protein product is CASVSSGTSDQPQHF.

This clone was detected only once. The rearrangement joins TRBV28 to TRBJ2-2; tentatively, D is TRBD1 (6 bases). The V and J ends lost 5 bases and 6 bases respectively, with 13 bases between them. Per germline, CDR1 MDHEN and CDR2 SYDVKM. There are 14 residues in the CDR3. In DNA form, the CDR3 reads TGTGCCAGCAGTCCCCAGGGGCTTCCCGGGGAGCTGTTTTTT. Translation gives CASSPQGLPGELFF.

The chain links TRBV30 to TRBJ1-6; 7 bases agree with TRBD1. Trimming removed 0 bases from V and 8 bases from J; junction bases left unmatched: 4. The germline V gene has CDR1 GTSNPN and CDR2 SVGIG (reference sequence). The CDR3 loop spans 14 amino acids. The DNA for the CDR3 is TGTGCCTGGAGTGTATCCAGGGGGGATTCACCCCTCCACTTT. It encodes CAWSVSRGDSPLHF.

The chain links TRBV30 to TRBJ1-5; D not resolved. The CDR3 extends over 14 amino acids. CDR1 and CDR2 (germline): GTSNPN, SVGIG (reference sequence). Trimming took 0 bases from V and 5 from J, leaving 11 bases between them. DNA of the CDR3: TGTGCCTGGAGTGTACTGCGGAGGGATCAGCCCCAGCATTTT. Translating it yields CAWSVLRRDQPQHF.

The V and J genes are TRBV28 and TRBJ2-7; D is perhaps TRBD2 (6 bases). Per the germline V gene, CDR1 is MDHEN and CDR2 is SYDVKM. Deletions cut 6 bases from V and 6 bases from J, with 12 bases between. The CDR3 is 12 residues long. CDR3 nucleotide sequence: TGTGCCAGCAGCCAGACGGGACTCGAGCAGTACTTC. Amino acids: CASSQTGLEQYF.

In its sample, this clone was seen once. This chain links TRBV10-3 with TRBJ1-2; no clear D. V gave up 0 bases and J gave up 0 bases, with 11 bases separating them. This CDR3 comprises 16 residues. Germline-derived CDR1 and CDR2 are ENHRY and SYGVKD. Here the CDR3 reads CAISESTGITNYGYTF. The CDR3 DNA reads TGTGCCATCAGTGAGTCGACGGGGATAACTAACTATGGCTACACCTTC.

The gene calls are TRBV6-2 or TRBV6-3 and TRBJ2-1; D perhaps matches TRBD1 (5 bases). Trimming took off 2 bases at V and 8 bases at J, with 22 bases between the two ends. There are 17 residues in the CDR3. CDR1 and CDR2 from the germline V gene are MNHEY and SVGEGT. The CDR3 coding sequence is TGTGCCAGCAGTTACCCTCCTCAGGGATCCGAATTGGATGAGCAGTTCTTC. Its protein is CASSYPPQGSELDEQFF.

The chain recombines TRBV5-7 with TRBJ1-3, with 10 bases fitting TRBD1. TRBV5-7 counts as an open reading frame of uncertain function. The CDR3 length is 19 residues. V dropped 4 bases and J dropped 3; count of bases not matched to a gene: 16. CDR3 coding DNA: TGTGCCAGCAGCCCGACAGGGGGCAGCCAATACTTAAGTGGAAACACCATATATTTT. Its protein is CASSPTGGSQYLSGNTIYF.

This CDR3 is CAWSDPLDRGTDEQYF. CDR3 nucleotides: TGTGCCTGGAGTGACCCACTGGACAGGGGTACGGACGAGCAGTACTTC. J is TRBJ2-7 and V is TRBV30, with 9 bases that match TRBD1. Trimming cost V 1 base and J 5 bases; bases outside gene matches: 12. The CDR3 runs 16 residues. Germline V lookup: CDR1 GTSNPN, CDR2 SVGIG (reference sequence).

DNA for the CDR3: TGTGCCAGCAGCTTGGCCCCGTACAATGAGCAGTTCTTC. Encoded protein: CASSLAPYNEQFF. The chain has TRBV5-4 and TRBJ2-1; D is uncertain. The V and J ends lost 0 bases and 4 bases respectively, with 5 bases between them. This CDR3 is 13 amino acids long. CDR1 and CDR2 (germline): SGHNT, YYREEE (reference sequence).

A remark on this clone: The same CDR3 is also encoded by other DNA sequences in this sample. The J gene is TRBJ1-2, the V gene TRBV4-3; D is uncertain. CDR1 and CDR2 from the germline V gene are LGHNA and YSLEER. CDR3 length equals 14 residues. Trimming pared 0 bases from V and 0 bases from J, leaving 5 bases between. CDR3 nucleotide sequence: TGCGCCAGCAGCCAAGATAGAGCTAACTATGGCTACACCTTC. Protein sequence: CASSQDRANYGYTF.

This chain connects TRBV7-2 to TRBJ2-7; D ambiguous. Trimming took off 1 base at V and 1 base at J, with 8 bases between the two ends. Germline V gene sequence: CDR1 SGHTA, CDR2 FQGNSA. This CDR3 region has 14 residues. Here the CDR3 DNA reads TGTGCCAGCAGCTTAGACTTAGATTCCTACGAGCAGTACTTC. Residues: CASSLDLDSYEQYF.

The V call is TRBV10-1, the J call TRBJ2-7; D may be TRBD2 (5 bases). V was shortened by 4 bases and J by 2 bases, with 21 bases between the two germline ends. CDR3 size: 17 residues. The germline V gene encodes CDR1 WNHNN and CDR2 SYGVQD (reference sequence). The CDR3 bases are TGCGCCAGCAGTGGGGTGGGAGAGGACTTCGTCCCCTACGAGCAGTACTTC. Its protein product is CASSGVGEDFVPYEQYF.